Below, one T cell receptor beta chain is given with its context. This sample is part of a study of blood T cell repertoires in COVID-19. Study at large: The United States, Italy and Spain supplied acute and convalescent COVID-19 samples. Sample material is recorded as cDNA or gDNA derived from T cells, B-cell-depleted T cells, or PBMCs.

With V trimmed by 6 bases and J by 3 bases, 8 bases remained unmatched. Germline V CDR1 and CDR2: MNHEY, SMNVEV (reference sequence). CDR3 size: 14 residues. Original processing methods: It was from reference gene primer amplification that nucleated cell counts were estimated. Sequencing was performed with immunoSEQ multiplex PCR; in TCRdb, only in-frame clones are kept and a portion is missing. That table is the source of V, J and clone size, and D and trimming were worked out from the DNA. The sample records around 50,000 clones, roughly 88% being singletons. The TCR was taken from a human donor in a cohort sampled during active COVID-19. The sequenced sample consisted of peripheral blood. The V and J genes are TRBV27 and TRBJ2-7, with TRBD1 matching over 7 bases. This CDR3 reads CASSRQGLDYEQYF. The CDR3 coding sequence is TGTGCCAGCAGCCGACAGGGTTTGGACTACGAGCAGTACTTC.